A single sample is the source of the 12 T cell receptor beta chains below, sequenced in a study of blood T cells in healthy people across ages. A second PCR of roughly 7 to 11 cycles used a sample-barcoded 5' primer and a J-beta primer mix. TCRdb recomputed calls from the 5' RACE reads with MiXCR, one row per CDR3 protein. In the table there are roughly 2 million distinct CDR3 sequences, about 50% of which are singletons. The specimen was blood. These receptor sequences come from a woman between 40 and 55 years old in good health.

The CDR3 DNA is TGTGCCTCCGGGAGGGGGACATCCGAGAACGCACTCTCTCCCCTCCACTTT. Its translation is CASGRGTSENALSPLHF. The rearrangement links TRBV10-3 to TRBJ1-6, with D possibly matching TRBD1 (6 bases). Germline V gene sequence: CDR1 ENHRY, CDR2 SYGVKD. Trimming shortened V by 11 bases and J by 13 bases, and 33 bases separated the two germline ends. The CDR3 consists of 17 residues.

V is TRBV18 and J is TRBJ2-1, with 12 nucleotides matching TRBD2. CDR3 length equals 18 residues. CDR1 and CDR2 (germline): KGHSH, LQKENI. After removal of 1 base from V and 0 bases from J, the junction contained 4 bases not matched to a gene. The CDR3 nucleotides read TGTGCCAGCTCACCACGGACTAGCGGGGTAAGCTCCTACAATGAGCAGTTCTTC. Translation gives CASSPRTSGVSSYNEQFF. Full variable domain (remainder filled in from reference TRBV18 and TRBJ2-1): NAGVMQNPRHLVRRRGQEARLRCSPMKGHSHVYWYRQLPEEGLKFMVYLQKENIIDESGMPKERFSAEFPKEGPSILRIQQVVRGDSAAYFCASSPRTSGVSSYNEQFFGPGTRLTVL.

V usage is TRBV18 and J usage is TRBJ2-4; 7 nucleotides match TRBD2. With the DNA end fitting TRBJ2-7 better, the J assignment may be wrong. Germline CDR1 KGHSH, CDR2 LQKENI. This CDR3 has 15 amino acids. CDR3 nucleotide sequence: TGTGCCAGCTCACCACTAACCGGGGGGAACTACGAGCAGTACTTC. Translating gives CASSPLTGGNYEQYF.

With regard to this clonotype: A junction boundary mismatches the germline segment, possibly from a read error. The CDR3 spells CATSKARGFQPQHF. CDR3 DNA sequence: TGTGCCACCAGCAAAGCCAGAGGTTTTCAGCCTCAGCATTTT. V gene TRBV15 combines with J gene TRBJ1-5; no clear D. Per germline, CDR1 LNHNV and CDR2 YYDKDF (reference sequence). The CDR3 sequence is 14 residues long.

The rearrangement uses TRBV5-1 and TRBJ2-3; D not certain. There are 14 residues in the CDR3. The germline CDR1 and CDR2 sequences are SGHRS and YFSETQ. The V and J ends lost 3 bases and 6 bases respectively, with 14 bases between them. The CDR3 reads CASSSDDQRDTQYF. The CDR3 bases are TGCGCCAGCAGCTCGGACGACCAGAGGGATACGCAGTATTTT.

The rearrangement links TRBV4-2 to TRBJ2-1; the match to TRBD2 covers 8 bases. This CDR3 is built from 19 residues. CDR1 is LGHNA, CDR2 YNFKEQ, per germline. With V trimmed by 1 base and J by 3 bases, 14 bases remained unmatched. CDR3 sequence reads: CASSQVASAGGGNYNEQFF. The CDR3 nucleotides are TGTGCCAGCAGCCAAGTTGCGTCAGCGGGCGGGGGGAACTACAATGAGCAGTTCTTC.

The chain carries TRBV21-1 and TRBJ1-4; the D call in the table, TRBD1, was not verified against the DNA. TRBV21-1 is tagged as a pseudogene. The CDR3 extends over 15 amino acids. The CDR3 nucleotides are TGTGCCAGCAGCGGAACAGGGCGAGAGGAACGAGGTCTGTTTTTT. Translated: CASSGTGREERGLFF.

The genes are TRBV6-6 and TRBJ2-5; D unclear. Germline CDR1 reads MNHNY; CDR2 reads SVGAGI (reference sequence). V was cut by 5 bases and J by 0 bases, with 7 bases left in between. This CDR3 spans 13 amino acids. The chain's CDR3 is CASSREYQETQYF. The CDR3 DNA reads TGTGCCAGCAGTCGAGAGTACCAAGAGACCCAGTACTTC.

The chain has TRBV27 and TRBJ2-3; D assignment may be TRBD1 or TRBD2 (6 bases each). The V gene's germline CDR1 is MNHEY and CDR2 SMNVEV (reference sequence). The germline V and J ends were trimmed by 6 bases and 4 bases, with 17 bases remaining between them. The CDR3 has 15 residues. CDR3 region: CASSPRGARADTQYF. As DNA, the CDR3 is TGTGCCAGCAGCCCGAGGGGGGCGCGGGCAGATACGCAGTATTTT.

The chain is built from TRBV4-3 and TRBJ2-7, with 7 bases lining up with TRBD1. Germline CDR1 and CDR2: LGHNA and YSLEER. The CDR3 totals 15 residues. With V trimmed by 3 bases and J by 4 bases, 9 bases remained unmatched. CDR3 sequence (DNA): TGCGCCAGCAGCCAGTTCATAGGACAGGAGTACGAGCAGTACTTC. As protein: CASSQFIGQEYEQYF.

V gene TRBV6-1 combines with J gene TRBJ2-5, with unresolved D. The DNA end is more similar to TRBJ2-7, so the J call may be wrong. Germline CDR1 and CDR2: MNHNS and SASEGT. This CDR3 has 11 residues. The CDR3 region is CASKESSEQYF. DNA for the CDR3: TGTGCCAGCAAAGAGTCGTCCGAGCAGTACTTC.

The chain links TRBV20-1 to TRBJ2-1, with no clear D. CDR1 and CDR2 (germline): DFQATT, SNEGSKA (reference sequence). Trimming shortened V by 2 bases and J by 7 bases, and 9 bases separated the two germline ends. This CDR3 spans 12 amino acids. CDR3: CSARKMGNEQFF. CDR3 sequence (DNA): TGCAGTGCTAGAAAGATGGGAAATGAGCAGTTCTTC.